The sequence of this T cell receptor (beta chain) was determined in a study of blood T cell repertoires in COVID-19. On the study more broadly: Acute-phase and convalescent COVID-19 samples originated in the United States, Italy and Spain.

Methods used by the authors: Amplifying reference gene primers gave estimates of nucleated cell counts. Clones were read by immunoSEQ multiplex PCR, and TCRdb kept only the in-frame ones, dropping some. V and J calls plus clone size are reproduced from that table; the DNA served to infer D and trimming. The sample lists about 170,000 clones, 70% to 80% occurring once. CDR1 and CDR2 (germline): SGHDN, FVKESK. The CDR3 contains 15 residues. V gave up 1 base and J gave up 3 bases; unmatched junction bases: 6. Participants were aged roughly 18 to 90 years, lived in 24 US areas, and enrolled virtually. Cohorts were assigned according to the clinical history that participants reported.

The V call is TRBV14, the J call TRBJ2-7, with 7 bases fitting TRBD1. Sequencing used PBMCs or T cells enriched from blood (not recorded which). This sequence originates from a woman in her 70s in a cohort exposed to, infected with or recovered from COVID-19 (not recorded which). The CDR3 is CASSQGQGMIYEQYF. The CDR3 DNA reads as TGTGCCAGCAGCCAAGGACAGGGTATGATCTACGAGCAGTACTTC.